Below are 6 T cell receptor beta chains sequenced from a single sample in a study of blood T cell repertoires in COVID-19. Sequenced by immunoSEQ multiplex PCR; TCRdb stores in-frame clones only, minus some. The table lists roughly 160,000 clones, 82% of them singletons. The sequenced sample consisted of PBMCs or T cells enriched from blood (not recorded which). All receptors derive from a man aged 55 to 70 who had recovered from COVID-19.

V usage is TRBV7-9 and J usage is TRBJ1-5; weak D call: TRBD1 (5 bases). From germline, CDR1 is SEHNR and CDR2 FQNEAQ (reference sequence). The CDR3 sequence is 13 residues long. V shed 4 bases and J shed 6 bases, with 10 bases lying between them. CDR3: CASSSTVTQPQHF. DNA of the CDR3: TGTGCCAGCAGCTCGACAGTGACTCAGCCCCAGCATTTT.

This clone showed up just a few times. V is TRBV15 and J is TRBJ2-7; D may be TRBD2 (6 bases). The germline CDR1 and CDR2 sequences are LNHNV and YYDKDF (reference sequence). The V and J ends lost 0 bases and 4 bases respectively, with 7 bases between them. The CDR3 totals 13 residues. CDR3: CATSRDGGYEQYF. CDR3 in DNA: TGTGCCACCAGCAGAGACGGGGGTTACGAGCAGTACTTC. The full variable domain, with the rest looked up from reference TRBV15 and TRBJ2-7, is DAMVIQNPRYQVTQFGKPVTLSCSQTLNHNVMYWYQQKSSQAPKLLFHYYDKDFNNEADTPDNFQSRRPNTSFCFLDIRSPGLGDTAMYLCATSRDGGYEQYFGPGTRLTVT.

The chain joins TRBV5-4 to TRBJ1-6; D may be TRBD1 (5 bases). The germline V gene has CDR1 SGHNT and CDR2 YYREEE (reference sequence). Trimming stripped 2 bases from V and 10 bases from J, with 19 bases between. CDR3 length: 16 residues. The CDR3: CASSLDRGSFESPLHF. CDR3 nucleotide sequence: TGTGCCAGCAGCTTAGATAGGGGTTCGTTCGAATCACCCCTCCACTTT.

Ten or more counts support this clone. The gene calls are TRBV19 and TRBJ2-1, with TRBD2 matching over 14 bases. This CDR3 comprises 17 residues. Losses at the gene ends were 3 bases for V and 7 bases for J; bases not matched to a gene: 8. The germline gives CDR1 LNHDA, CDR2 SQIVND (reference sequence). In DNA, the CDR3 is TGTGCCAGTAGTATCAGGTCCGGGACTAGCGGGGGAAATGAGCAGTTCTTC. This translates into CASSIRSGTSGGNEQFF. The variable domain in full, completed from reference TRBV19 and TRBJ2-1, reads DGGITQSPKYLFRKEGQNVTLSCEQNLNHDAMYWYRQDPGQGLRLIYYSQIVNDFQKGDIAEGYSVSREKKESFPLTVTSAQKNPTAFYLCASSIRSGTSGGNEQFFGPGTRLTVL.

The V and J genes are TRBV28 and TRBJ1-2; the D gene is possibly TRBD1 (6 bases). The germline V and J ends were trimmed by 5 bases and 3 bases, with 19 bases remaining between them. This CDR3 has 16 amino acids. CDR1 MDHEN and CDR2 SYDVKM come from the germline V gene. The CDR3 DNA follows: TGTGCCAGCAGTCTCCTGCCAAGTTCAGGGGACTATGGCTACACCTTC. Amino acid sequence: CASSLLPSSGDYGYTF.

DNA for the CDR3: TGTGCCAGCAGCCCAGGCAGGGACACTGAAGCTTTCTTT. This translates into CASSPGRDTEAFF. This chain connects TRBV12-3 or TRBV12-4 to TRBJ1-1; perhaps TRBD1 as D (5 bases). The length of the CDR3 is 13 residues. The V end lost 6 bases, the J end lost 3 bases, and 11 bases lay between the germline ends.